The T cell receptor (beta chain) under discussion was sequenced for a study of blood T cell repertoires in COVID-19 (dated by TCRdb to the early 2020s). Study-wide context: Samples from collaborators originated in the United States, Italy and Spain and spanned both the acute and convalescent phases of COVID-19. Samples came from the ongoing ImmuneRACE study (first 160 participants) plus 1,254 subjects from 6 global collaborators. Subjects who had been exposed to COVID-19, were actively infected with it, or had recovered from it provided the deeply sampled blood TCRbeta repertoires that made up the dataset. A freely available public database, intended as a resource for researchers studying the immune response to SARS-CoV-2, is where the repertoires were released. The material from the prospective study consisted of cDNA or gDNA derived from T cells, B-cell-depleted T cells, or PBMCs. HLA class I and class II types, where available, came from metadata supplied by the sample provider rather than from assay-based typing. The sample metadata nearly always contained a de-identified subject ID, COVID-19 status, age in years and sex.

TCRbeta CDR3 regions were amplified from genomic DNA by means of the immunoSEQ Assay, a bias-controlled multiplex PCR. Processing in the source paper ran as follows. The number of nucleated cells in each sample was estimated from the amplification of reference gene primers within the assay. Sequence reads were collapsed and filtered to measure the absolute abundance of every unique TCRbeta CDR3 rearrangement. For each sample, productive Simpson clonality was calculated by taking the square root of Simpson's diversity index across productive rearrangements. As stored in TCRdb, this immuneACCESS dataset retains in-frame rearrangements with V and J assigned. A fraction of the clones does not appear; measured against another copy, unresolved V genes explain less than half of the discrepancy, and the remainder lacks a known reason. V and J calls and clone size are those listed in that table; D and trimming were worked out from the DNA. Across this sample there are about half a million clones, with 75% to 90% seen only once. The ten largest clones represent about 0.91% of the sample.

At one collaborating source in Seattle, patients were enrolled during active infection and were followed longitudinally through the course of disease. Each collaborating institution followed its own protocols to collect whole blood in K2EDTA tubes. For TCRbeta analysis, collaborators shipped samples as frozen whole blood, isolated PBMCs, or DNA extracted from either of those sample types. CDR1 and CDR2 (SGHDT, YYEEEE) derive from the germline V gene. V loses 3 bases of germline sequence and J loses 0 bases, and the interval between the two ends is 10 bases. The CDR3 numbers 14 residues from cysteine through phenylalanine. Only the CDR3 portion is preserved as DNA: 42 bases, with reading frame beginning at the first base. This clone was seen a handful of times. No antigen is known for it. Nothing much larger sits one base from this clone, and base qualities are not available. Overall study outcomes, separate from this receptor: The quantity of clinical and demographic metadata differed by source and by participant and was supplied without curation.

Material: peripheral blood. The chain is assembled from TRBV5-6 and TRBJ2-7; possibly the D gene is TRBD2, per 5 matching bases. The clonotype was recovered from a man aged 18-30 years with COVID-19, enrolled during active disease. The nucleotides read TGTGCCAGCAGCTCCCGGGATAGCTCCTACGAGCAGTACTTC. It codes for CASSSRDSSYEQYF.